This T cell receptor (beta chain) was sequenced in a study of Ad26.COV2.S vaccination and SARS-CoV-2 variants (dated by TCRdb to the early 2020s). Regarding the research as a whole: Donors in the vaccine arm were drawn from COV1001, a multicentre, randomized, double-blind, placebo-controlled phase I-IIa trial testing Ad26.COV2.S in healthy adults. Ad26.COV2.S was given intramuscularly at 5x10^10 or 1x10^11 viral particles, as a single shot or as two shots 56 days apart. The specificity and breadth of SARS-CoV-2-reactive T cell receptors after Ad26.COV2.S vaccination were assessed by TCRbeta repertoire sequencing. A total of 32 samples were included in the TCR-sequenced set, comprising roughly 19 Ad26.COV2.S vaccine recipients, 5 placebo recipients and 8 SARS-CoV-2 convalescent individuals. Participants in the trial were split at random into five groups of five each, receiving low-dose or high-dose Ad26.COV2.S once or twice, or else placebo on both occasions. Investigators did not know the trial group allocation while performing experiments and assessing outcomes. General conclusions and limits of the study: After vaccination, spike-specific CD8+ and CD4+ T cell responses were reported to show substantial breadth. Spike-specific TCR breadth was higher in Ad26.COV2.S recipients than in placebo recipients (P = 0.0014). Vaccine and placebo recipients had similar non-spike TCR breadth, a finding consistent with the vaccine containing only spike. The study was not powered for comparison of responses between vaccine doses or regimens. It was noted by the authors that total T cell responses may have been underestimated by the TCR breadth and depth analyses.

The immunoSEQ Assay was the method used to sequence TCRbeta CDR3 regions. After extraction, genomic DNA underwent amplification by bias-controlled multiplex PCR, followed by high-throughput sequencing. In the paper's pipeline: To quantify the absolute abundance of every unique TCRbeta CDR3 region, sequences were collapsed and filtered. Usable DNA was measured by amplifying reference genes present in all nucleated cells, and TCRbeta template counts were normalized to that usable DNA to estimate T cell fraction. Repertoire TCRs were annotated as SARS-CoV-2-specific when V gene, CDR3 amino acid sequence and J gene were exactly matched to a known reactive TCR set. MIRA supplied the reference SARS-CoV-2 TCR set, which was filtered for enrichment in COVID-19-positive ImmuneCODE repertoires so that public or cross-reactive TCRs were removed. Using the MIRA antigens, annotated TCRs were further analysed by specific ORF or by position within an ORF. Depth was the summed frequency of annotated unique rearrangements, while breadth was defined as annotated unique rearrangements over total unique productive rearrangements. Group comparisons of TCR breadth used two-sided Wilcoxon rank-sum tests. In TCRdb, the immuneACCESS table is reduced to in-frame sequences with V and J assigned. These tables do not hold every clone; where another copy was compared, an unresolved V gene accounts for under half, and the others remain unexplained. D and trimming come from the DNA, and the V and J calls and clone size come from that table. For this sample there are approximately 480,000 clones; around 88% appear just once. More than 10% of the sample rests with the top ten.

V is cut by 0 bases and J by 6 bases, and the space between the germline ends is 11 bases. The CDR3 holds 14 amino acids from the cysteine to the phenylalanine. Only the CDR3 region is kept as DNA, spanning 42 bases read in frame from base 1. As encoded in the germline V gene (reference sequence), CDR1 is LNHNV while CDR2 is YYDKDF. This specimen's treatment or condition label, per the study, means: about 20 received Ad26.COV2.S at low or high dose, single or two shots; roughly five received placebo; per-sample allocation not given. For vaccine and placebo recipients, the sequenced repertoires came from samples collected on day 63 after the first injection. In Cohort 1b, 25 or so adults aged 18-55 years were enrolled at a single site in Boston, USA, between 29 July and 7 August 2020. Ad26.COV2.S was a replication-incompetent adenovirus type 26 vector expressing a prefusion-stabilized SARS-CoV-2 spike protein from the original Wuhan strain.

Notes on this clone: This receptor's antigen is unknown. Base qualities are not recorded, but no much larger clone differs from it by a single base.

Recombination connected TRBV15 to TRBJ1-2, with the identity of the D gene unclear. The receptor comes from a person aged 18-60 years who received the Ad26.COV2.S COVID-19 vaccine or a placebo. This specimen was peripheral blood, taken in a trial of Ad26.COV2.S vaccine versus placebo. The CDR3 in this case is CATSRDRGSHGYTF. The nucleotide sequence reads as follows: TGTGCCACCAGCAGAGATAGAGGGTCTCATGGCTACACCTTC.